This TCR beta chain is drawn from a study of CD8 T cells in ankylosing spondylitis. This clonotype came up a few times. The antigen remains unidentified. MiXCR, run by TCRdb on the 5' RACE reads, gives a single entry per CDR3 protein. Here the sample spans under 950,000 distinct CDR3 sequences, around 17% being singletons. Study-wide points: Seemingly characteristic of ankylosing spondylitis blood was a TCR beta motif consisting of about 8 highly homologous variants.

Germline assignment: CDR1 MNHNS and CDR2 SASEGT. V lost 6 bases to trimming and J lost 4 bases; unmatched junction nucleotides: 7. The CDR3 runs 15 residues. This chain joins TRBV6-1 and TRBJ2-3, with TRBD1 matching 10 bases. Sequenced material: blood, either unsorted or a sorted T cell fraction (not recorded which). The TCR was taken from a male donor with ankylosing spondylitis. DNA of the CDR3: TGTGCCAGCAGGGACAGGGGGTTTTCCTCAGATACGCAGTATTTT. It codes for CASRDRGFSSDTQYF.